This T cell receptor (beta chain) stems from a study of post-analysis software for immune sequencing data. Unique molecular identifiers featured in each of the TCR beta cDNA libraries. TCRdb fed the PCR reads into MiXCR, producing one record per CDR3 protein. The sample lists around 770,000 distinct CDR3 sequences; more than 45% were seen once. Of note for this clonotype: Its matching antigen is unknown.

General observations from the study: Diversity measured as normalized Chao1 was significantly lower in multiple sclerosis patients than in controls.

Sequenced: blood. This sequence originates from a girl aged 5-17 years with multiple sclerosis.

The CDR3 DNA reads as TGTGCCAGCAGCCCCCGGGGAGTGTTAGGCGGATCCTACGAGCAGTACTTC. It encodes CASSPRGVLGGSYEQYF. The gene calls are TRBV7-2 and TRBJ2-7, with a possible D match to TRBD2 (5 bases). Trimming shortened V by 5 bases and J by 1 base, and 21 bases separated the two germline ends. Germline values: CDR1 SGHTA, CDR2 FQGNSA. There are 17 residues in the CDR3.